This entry concerns a single T cell receptor (beta chain). No antigen is known for it. RNA transcripts provided the source from which TCR beta CDR3 regions were amplified. RT-PCR in the first round (using the HTBI primer set) targeted the TCR CDR3. One entry per CDR3 protein results from TCRdb running MiXCR on the multiplex PCR reads. The sample includes 600,000 or so distinct CDR3 sequences, roughly 15% seen only once; the top ten take approximately 13%. The CDR3 length is 17 residues. From germline, CDR1 is MNHEY and CDR2 SVGAGI. The V gene end was trimmed by 0 bases and the J gene end by 0 bases; junction bases not matched to a gene: 4. Inclusion characteristics of ophthalmopathy patients comprised a Clinical Activity Score of at least 3, a NOSPECS grade of at least 4, and duration under 3 months. Criteria for exclusion of patients were uncontrolled infection, other autoimmune disease, pregnancy or lactation.

The data derive from a study of T cells in Graves' hyperthyroidism and ophthalmopathy. Findings of the study overall: Median prediction lead before ophthalmopathy onset was 6.5 months with the model. In the blood, most expanded thyroid clonotypes above 0.001 appeared as well.

The TCR was taken from a woman aged 45-65 years with Graves' ophthalmopathy. V usage is TRBV6-5 and J usage is TRBJ2-2; TRBD1 agrees at 7 bases. The sample was blood. CDR3 in amino acids: CASSYSTGTANTGELFF. CDR3 sequence (DNA): TGTGCCAGCAGTTACTCGACGGGGACAGCGAACACCGGGGAGCTGTTTTTT.